This TCR beta chain came from a study of CXCR3-negative and CXCR3-positive naive CD8 T cells. As regards this clonotype: The antigen remains undetermined.

All TRB cDNA libraries came from 5' RACE performed with UMI labels. Each CDR3 protein gets one entry in TCRdb, which reprocessed the 5' RACE reads and gives no DNA. The sample table sets out under 150,000 distinct CDR3 sequences. Study conclusions and caveats: Naive subsets showed comparable surface CD5, and TCR interaction strength was also inferred from TRB CDR3 physicochemistry. For CXCR3-positive naive cells, TRB CDR3s were more hydrophobic than those of CXCR3-negative naive cells. Memory cells differed in TRBV-TRBJ usage, but naive CXCR3-negative and CXCR3-positive cells had similar usage.

At hundreds of thousands of cells each, triplicate sorts were carried out for each CD8+ T cell subset. Those CD8+ T cells considered naive were CD45RO-CCR7+CD27+CD95-. Germline V gene lookup returns CDR1 MNHEY and CDR2 SVGAGI. This CDR3 region has 13 residues. Sequenced input: naive CXCR3+ CD8+ T cells from blood. Regarding subset: CD45RO-CCR7+CD27+CD95- naive CD8+ T cells expressing CXCR3 (TNR3+). The receptor was derived from a human donor in good health. Some clones in this sample may be carry-over from other donors' samples. The chain employs TRBV6-5 and TRBJ2-7. CDR3 in amino acids: CASSYSSWSEQYF.